This TCR beta chain was captured in a study of blood T cells in healthy people across ages (dated by TCRdb to 2013 to 2016). Some background on the complete study: In model experiments, template switching captured roughly one uniquely barcoded TCR beta cDNA molecule for every two T cells. The study measured age-related changes in TCR beta repertoire diversity using deep sequencing normalized with unique cDNA molecular identifiers. The donors were split into four age groups: young (average 16 years), middle-aged (roughly 39), aged (more than 60) and long-lived (approximately 80). To avoid experimental bias, donors of different ages were distributed randomly across sequencing lanes. Using the same blood draw, the study looked at two additional independent replicas of 1 million unique cDNA reads for two donors, one aged 18 to 29 and the other aged 80 or older. Overall results and qualifications from the work: Observed TCR beta diversity per million T cells fell roughly linearly with age, and a significant reduction was already apparent by age about 36. Estimates of total diversity based on one million sequenced T cells were regarded as lower bounds and as underestimates. Because donor CMV infection status was unknown, age-related changes in expanded clonotypes were potentially confounded. Compared with the aged group, more naive CD4+ T cells, fewer expanded clones and increased TCR diversity were shown by the long-lived group, suggesting age selection. The percentage of naive T cells measured by flow cytometry correlated strongly with observed TCR beta diversity. Because profiling used bulk unsorted PBMCs, naive and antigen-experienced compartments could not be compared conclusively.

Worth noting for this clonotype: Its antigen has not been determined. No much larger clone is present one base from it, and per-base qualities are unavailable.

Donors were a few dozen systemically healthy Caucasian individuals from Russia aged about 6 to 100 years. Each donor gave roughly 9 milliliters of peripheral blood, drawn into EDTA-treated Vacutainer tubes. Ficoll-Paque density-gradient centrifugation was used to isolate PBMCs, with at least 6 million obtained per sample. Trizol reagent was used to extract total RNA from the PBMCs, yielding at least 5.5 micrograms per sample. For every donor, an aliquot of PBMCs went through flow cytometry to measure the percentages of naive CD45RAhigh/CD27high T cells. The CDR3 holds 12 amino acids from the cysteine to the phenylalanine. Only the CDR3 portion is preserved as DNA: 36 bases, with reading frame beginning at the first base. Relative to germline, V is 9 bases shorter and J is 4 bases shorter, with 10 bases between their ends. The germline V gene (reference sequence) supplies CDR1 MNHNY and CDR2 SVGAGI.

Receptors were amplified or captured by 5' RACE. The reads were generated on an Illumina HiSeq 2500. A second roughly 6 to 12 cycle PCR used a sample-barcoded 5' primer and a J-beta primer mix. Each TCR beta cDNA molecule received a unique molecular identifier from a template-switch 5' adaptor carrying 12 random nucleotides. At least 2.5 million CDR3-containing paired-end reads were obtained from each sample. First-strand cDNA synthesis was performed from all RNA using the Mint cDNA synthesis kit, with priming by a TRBC-specific oligonucleotide. After uracil-DNA glycosylase treatment, a first 18-cycle PCR used universal primers M1SS and BC2_uni_R on all cDNA. The authors processed their data as follows. For normalization, 1 million high-quality reads were randomly selected from each sample, with every read carrying a distinct molecular identifier. Instead of being binned into consensus sequences, reads that shared molecular identifiers were thrown out. MiTCR, run with a Q25 quality threshold and the strictest error-elimination algorithm, handled CDR3 identification, clonotype clustering and error correction. A nonparametric unseen species model with Euler transformation was used to estimate a lower bound on total TCR beta diversity. TCRdb applied fastp at Q25 and MiXCR to the public reads, then kept only in-frame beta chains. Records with the same CDR3 protein are collapsed into one entry carrying the most frequent genes and DNA. These V and J calls are TCRdb output, not the study's own analysis. Recorded for this sample are 1.5 million to 2 million distinct CDR3 sequences; about 49% of them occurred a single time. The ten largest clones take up 2.1% of the sample.

The rearrangement joined TRBV6-6 to TRBJ2-1, with TRBD1 perhaps the D gene, on 6 matching bases. What was sequenced was blood. The clonotype originates from a woman between 35 and 50 years old in good health. The CDR3 protein: CASDQGYNEQFF. At the DNA level, the sequence is TGTGCCAGTGACCAGGGGTACAATGAGCAGTTCTTC.